This T cell receptor (beta chain) was documented in a study of T cells after yellow fever vaccination. Study information: Fractions of limited cellularity were prepared by means of SMART-Seq v4 Ultra Low Input. Findings and caveats of the study: Clones from primary vaccination mostly reappeared after the booster (approximately 95% CD4, approximately 86% CD8).

The V end was cut by 2 bases, the J end by 7 bases, with 12 bases between. The CDR3 covers 13 residues. Germline-derived CDR1 and CDR2 are DFQATT and SNEGSKA (reference sequence). TCRdb ran MiXCR on the 5' RACE reads and lists one entry per CDR3 protein. This table holds about 350,000 distinct CDR3 sequences, 9.5% to 15% found once. Of note for this clonotype: Its cognate antigen is unknown.

The V and J genes are TRBV20-1 and TRBJ1-5; D unresolved. This TCR was recovered from a man in his late teens or twenties who received the YFV17D yellow fever vaccine. The source material was CD4+ T cells sorted from PBMCs, sampled 15 days after the yellow fever booster vaccination. CDR3 sequence (DNA): TGCAGTGCTAGAAAAGAAGGAATGCAGCCCCAGCATTTT. It is translated as CSARKEGMQPQHF.